This T cell receptor beta chain was sequenced during a study of vaccination effects on CD4 cells after COVID-19. Study details: Pools of viral peptides were used by the ViraFEST assay to expand antigen-specific CD4+ T cells ahead of sequencing. Pre-vaccine samples were drawn 16 days and one week before the first dose. About 2.2 million PBMC per well received approximately 9.4 IU/ml IL-2 and 9 to 10 ug/ml peptides in culture.

Isolating CD4+ T cells followed approximately nine days of culture. Regarding the study as a whole: By a late point after vaccination, infection- and vaccine-induced clones had shrunk markedly through clonal contraction.

The ends were cut back, 7 bases at V and 1 base at J, with 16 bases in the middle. This CDR3 comprises 15 residues. CDR1 is MNHEY, CDR2 SMNVEV, per germline (reference sequence). With regard to this clone: Its antigen is not known.

TCRdb's copy holds only in-frame clones and misses some; the assay was immunoSEQ multiplex PCR. The sample records about 45,000 clones, around 74% being singletons. V and J are TRBV27 and TRBJ2-5; the D gene is possibly TRBD1 (6 bases). The input for sequencing was CD4+ T cells from PBMCs cultured without peptide, taken before COVID-19 vaccination. The receptor was isolated from a human donor who had a prior SARS-CoV-2 infection. CDR3 amino acids: CASTPTGRSQETQYF. The DNA of the CDR3 is TGTGCCAGCACCCCCACAGGGCGAAGCCAAGAGACCCAGTACTTC.